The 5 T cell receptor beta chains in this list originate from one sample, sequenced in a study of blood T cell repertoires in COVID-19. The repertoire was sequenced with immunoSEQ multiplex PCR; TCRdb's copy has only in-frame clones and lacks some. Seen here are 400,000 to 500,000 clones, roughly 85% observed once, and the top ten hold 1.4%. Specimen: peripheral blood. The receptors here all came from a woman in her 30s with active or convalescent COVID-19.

The CDR3 DNA reads as TGTGCCAGCAGTGAACGGGGGAATCGGAACACTGAAGCTTTCTTT. Its protein product is CASSERGNRNTEAFF. The chain joins TRBV6-1 to TRBJ1-1; tentative D call: TRBD1 (5 bases). The CDR3 length is 15 residues. The germline V and J ends were trimmed by 2 bases and 1 base, with 11 bases remaining between them. Looked up from germline, CDR1 is MNHNS and CDR2 is SASEGT.

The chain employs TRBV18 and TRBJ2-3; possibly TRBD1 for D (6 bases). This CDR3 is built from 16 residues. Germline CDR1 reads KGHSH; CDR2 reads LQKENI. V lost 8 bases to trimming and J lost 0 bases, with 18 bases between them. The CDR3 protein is CASAPPRGTSTDTQYF. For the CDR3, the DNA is TGTGCCAGCGCCCCCCCCAGGGGAACTAGCACAGATACGCAGTATTTT.

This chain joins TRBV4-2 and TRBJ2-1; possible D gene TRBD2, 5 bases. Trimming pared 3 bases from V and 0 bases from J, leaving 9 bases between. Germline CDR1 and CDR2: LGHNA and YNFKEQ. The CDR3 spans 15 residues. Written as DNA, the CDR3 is TGTGCCAGCAGCCAGCGCCGGGACTCCTACAATGAGCAGTTCTTC. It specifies CASSQRRDSYNEQFF.

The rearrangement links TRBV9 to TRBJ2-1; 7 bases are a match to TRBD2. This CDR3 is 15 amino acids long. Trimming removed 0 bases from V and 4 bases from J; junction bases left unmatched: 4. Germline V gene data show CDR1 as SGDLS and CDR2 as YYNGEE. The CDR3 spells CASSVGRGDYNEQFF. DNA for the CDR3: TGTGCCAGCAGCGTAGGCCGGGGGGATTACAATGAGCAGTTCTTC. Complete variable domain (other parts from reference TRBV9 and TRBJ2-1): DSGVTQTPKHLITATGQRVTLRCSPRSGDLSVYWYQQSLDQGLQFLIQYYNGEERAKGNILERFSAQQFPDLHSELNLSSLELGDSALYFCASSVGRGDYNEQFFGPGTRLTVL.

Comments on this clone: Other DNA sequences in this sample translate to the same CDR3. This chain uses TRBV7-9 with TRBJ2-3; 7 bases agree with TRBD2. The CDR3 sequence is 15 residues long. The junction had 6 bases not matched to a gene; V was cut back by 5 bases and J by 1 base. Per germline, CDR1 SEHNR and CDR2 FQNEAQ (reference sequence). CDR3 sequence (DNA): TGTGCCAGCAGCCCCAGCCTAGCGGGCACAGATACGCAGTATTTT. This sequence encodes CASSPSLAGTDTQYF.